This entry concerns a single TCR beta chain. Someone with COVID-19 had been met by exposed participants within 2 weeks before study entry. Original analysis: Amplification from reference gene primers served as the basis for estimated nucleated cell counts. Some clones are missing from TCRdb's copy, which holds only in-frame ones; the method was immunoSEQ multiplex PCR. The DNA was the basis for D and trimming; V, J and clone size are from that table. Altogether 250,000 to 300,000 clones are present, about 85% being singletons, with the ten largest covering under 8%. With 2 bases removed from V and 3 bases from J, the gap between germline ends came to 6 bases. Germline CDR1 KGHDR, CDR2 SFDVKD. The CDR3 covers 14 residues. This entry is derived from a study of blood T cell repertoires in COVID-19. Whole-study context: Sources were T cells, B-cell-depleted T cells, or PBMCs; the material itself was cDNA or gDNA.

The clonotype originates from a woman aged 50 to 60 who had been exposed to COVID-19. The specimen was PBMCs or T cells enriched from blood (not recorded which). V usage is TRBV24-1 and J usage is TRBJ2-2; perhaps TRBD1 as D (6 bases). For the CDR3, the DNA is TGTGCCACCAGTGATTACAGGGACACCGGGGAGCTGTTTTTT. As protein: CATSDYRDTGELFF.